The rows below give T cell receptor beta chains drawn from one sample of a study of T cells in Graves' hyperthyroidism and ophthalmopathy. TCRdb redid the calling of the multiplex PCR reads with MiXCR, one entry per CDR3 protein. Among 550,000 to 600,000 distinct CDR3 sequences listed, approximately 15% were seen once. Sequencing input: blood. These receptors were taken from a woman aged 18-29 years with Graves' ophthalmopathy. Both conserved end residues are part of each CDR3. A D gene is named only where the DNA matches it firmly. Not every row has a clone size; where given, it reads once, few, many or a size class.

cdr3_length d_call j_call clone_size v_call cdr3_nt cdr3_aa
19 TRBD2 TRBJ2-1 many TRBV19 TGTGCCAGTAGTATCGGGAGTCTAGCGGGAGGGAGCTCCTACAATGAGCAGTTCTTC CASSIGSLAGGSSYNEQFF
14 TRBD1 TRBJ2-2 many TRBV29-1 TGCAGCGTGTGGACAGGCGCTAGCACCGGGGAGCTGTTTTTT CSVWTGASTGELFF
16 . TRBJ2-6 . TRBV6-1 TGTGCCAGCCACCGGGCGGGAACCTTTGGGGCCAACGTCCTGACTTTC CASHRAGTFGANVLTF
17 TRBD2 TRBJ2-3 once TRBV20-1 TGCAGTGCTAACCCCGACTCGGCTAGCGGGCTCACAGATACGCAGTATTTT CSANPDSASGLTDTQYF
15 TRBD2 TRBJ2-7 many TRBV27 TGTGCCAGCAGTGACGGGACTAGCGGGAGGTACGAGCAGTACTTC CASSDGTSGRYEQYF
18 . TRBJ2-1 many TRBV3-1 TGTGCCAGCAGCCAAGACGACGGCGGCGGCCTTCCCTACAATGAGCAGTTCTTC CASSQDDGGGLPYNEQFF
11 . TRBJ2-7 . TRBV25-1 TGTGCCAGCGGCTGGACCTACGAGCAGTACTTC CASGWTYEQYF
14 . TRBJ2-7 many TRBV13 TGTGCCAGCAGCGGTAGACTGGGCGCCTACGAGCAGTACTTC CASSGRLGAYEQYF
15 . TRBJ1-2 many TRBV5-1 TGCGCCAGCAGCTTGGGACAGACGACGTCCTATGGCTACACCTTC CASSLGQTTSYGYTF
16 . TRBJ1-1 many TRBV19 TGTGCCAGTGGAAAAGTCGGTAATAACATGAACACTGAAGCTTTCTTT CASGKVGNNMNTEAFF
15 . TRBJ2-5 many TRBV27 TGTGCCAGCAAGCCGACGGGACCCTTAGCAGGGAAAGAGTACTTC CASKPTGPLAGKEYF
14 . TRBJ2-4 many TRBV6-1 TGTGCCAGCAGTGAAAGCCAACCTGGGGACATTCAGTACTTC CASSESQPGDIQYF
16 . TRBJ1-2 many TRBV6-1 TGTGCCAGCAGTCTGCCGGATGGGGGGAGACTCTATGGCTACACCTTC CASSLPDGGRLYGYTF
20 TRBD2 TRBJ2-3 . TRBV6-5 TGTGCCAGCAGTTACTCGCTGGGACTAGCGGGAGCGGGAAGCACAGATACGCAGTATTTT CASSYSLGLAGAGSTDTQYF
14 TRBD1 TRBJ1-2 . TRBV6-1 TGTGCCAGCAGGGACAGGGGGGGGATCTATGGCTACACCTTC CASRDRGGIYGYTF
14 . TRBJ1-1 . TRBV5-8 TGTGCCAGCAGCTTATCCCACGGGGCCGTTGAAGCTCTCTTT CASSLSHGAVEALF
16 TRBD1 TRBJ2-2 . TRBV20-1 TGCAGTGCTAGTGTATTCGACAGGGGGTACACCGGGGAGCTGTTTTTT CSASVFDRGYTGELFF
18 . TRBJ2-3 many TRBV6-1 TGTGCCAGCAGTTCCAAGTATAGCAGGCGGGGAAGCACAGATACGCAGTATTTT CASSSKYSRRGSTDTQYF
13 TRBD1 TRBJ1-1 few TRBV27 TGTGCCAGCAGGACCTACAGGGGGCTAGAAGCTTTCTTT CASRTYRGLEAFF
15 TRBD1 TRBJ2-7 many TRBV12-3/TRBV12-4 TGTGCCAGCAGTTTTCAGGGGGCCGAGCCCTACGAGCAGTACTTC CASSFQGAEPYEQYF
17 TRBD1 TRBJ1-5 many TRBV28 TGTGCCAGCAGCCCTTCATCCGGGACAGGGATTAATCAGCCCCAGCATTTT CASSPSSGTGINQPQHF
17 TRBD1 TRBJ2-7 few TRBV11-2 TGTGCCAGCTCACGGGCAGGGGGCCGCGAGGGGGTCTACGAGCAGTACTTC CASSRAGGREGVYEQYF
15 TRBD1 TRBJ1-5 many TRBV28 TGTGCCAGCCTAGAGGGACAGGGTGACAATCAGCCCCAGCATTTT CASLEGQGDNQPQHF
13 . TRBJ2-2 few TRBV7-7 TGTGCTAGCAGTTCAGAGCGCACCGGGGAGCTGTTTTTT CASSSERTGELFF
17 TRBD2 TRBJ2-1 many TRBV19 TGTGCCAGTAGTCGGTCTAGCGGGATTCTTGGAGGCAATGAGCAGTTCTTC CASSRSSGILGGNEQFF
15 . TRBJ1-3 few TRBV6-2/TRBV6-3 TGTGCCAGCAACCGACAGGTCTCCTCTGGAAACACCATATATTTT CASNRQVSSGNTIYF
16 TRBD1 TRBJ2-7 . TRBV4-3 TGCGCCAGCAGCCAAGGGAGGGGACAGGGGGCTAACGAGCAGTACTTC CASSQGRGQGANEQYF